Given below is one T cell receptor (beta chain) in context. CDR1 is SGHVS, CDR2 FNYEAQ, per germline. Trimming took off 3 bases at V and 4 bases at J, with 13 bases between the two ends. This CDR3 spans 15 amino acids. The data were obtained in a study of blood T cell repertoires in COVID-19. This table comes from immunoSEQ multiplex PCR, and its TCRdb copy is limited to in-frame clones, with some not included. The sample has about 320,000 clones, just over 85% seen once. The sequencing sample was made of PBMCs or T cells enriched from blood (not recorded which). The sequence came from a woman under 30 who had recovered from COVID-19. The J gene is TRBJ2-1, the V gene TRBV7-6; D may be TRBD2 (5 bases). The DNA for the CDR3 is TGTGCCAGCAGCTTTAGGGCGGGTTCGTACAATGAGCAGTTCTTC. Translating gives CASSFRAGSYNEQFF. The full variable domain, completed using reference TRBV7-6 and TRBJ2-1, is GAGVSQSPRYKVTKRGQDVALRCDPISGHVSLYWYRQALGQGPEFLTYFNYEAQQDKSGLPNDRFSAERPEGSISTLTIQRTEQRDSAMYRCASSFRAGSYNEQFFGPGTRLTVL.